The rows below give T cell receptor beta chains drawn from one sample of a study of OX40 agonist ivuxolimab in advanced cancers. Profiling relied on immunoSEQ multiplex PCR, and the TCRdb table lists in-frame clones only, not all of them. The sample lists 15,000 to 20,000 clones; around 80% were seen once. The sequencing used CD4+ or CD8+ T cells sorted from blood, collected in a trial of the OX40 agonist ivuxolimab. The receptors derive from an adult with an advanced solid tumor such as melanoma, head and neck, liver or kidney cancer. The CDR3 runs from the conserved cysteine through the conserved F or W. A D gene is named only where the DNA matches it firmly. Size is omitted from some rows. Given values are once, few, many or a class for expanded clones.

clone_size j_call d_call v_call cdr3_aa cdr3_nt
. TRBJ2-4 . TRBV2 CASGLAKNIQYF TGTGCCAGCGGCCTAGCCAAAAACATTCAGTACTTC
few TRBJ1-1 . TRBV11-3 CASSLDTEAFF TGTGCCAGCAGCTTAGACACTGAAGCTTTCTTT
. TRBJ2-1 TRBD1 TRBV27 CASSLTGQGGDEQFF TGTGCCAGCAGCCTAACCGGACAGGGGGGGGATGAGCAGTTCTTC
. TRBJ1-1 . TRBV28 CASSLSSGKLNTEAFF TGTGCCAGCAGTTTATCTTCAGGCAAGTTGAACACTGAAGCTTTCTTT
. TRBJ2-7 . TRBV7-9 CASSKIGAYEQYF TGTGCCAGCTCTAAGATTGGGGCCTACGAGCAGTACTTC
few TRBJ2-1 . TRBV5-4 CASSKDWNSYNEQFF TGTGCCAGCAGCAAGGACTGGAACTCCTACAATGAGCAGTTCTTC
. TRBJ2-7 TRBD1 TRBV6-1 CASRETGDEQYF TGTGCCAGCAGGGAGACAGGGGACGAGCAGTACTTC
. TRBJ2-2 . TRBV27 CASSLGQSGELFF TGTGCCAGCAGTTTAGGACAGTCCGGGGAGCTGTTTTTT
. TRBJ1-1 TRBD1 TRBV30 CAWSAGQASEAFF TGTGCCTGGAGTGCCGGACAGGCCTCTGAAGCTTTCTTT
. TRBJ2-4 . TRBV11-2 CASSLEWSDKNIQYF TGTGCCAGCAGCTTAGAATGGTCGGACAAAAACATTCAGTACTTC
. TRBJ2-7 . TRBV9 CASSVDGAASYEQYF TGTGCCAGCAGCGTAGACGGAGCTGCCTCCTACGAGCAGTACTTC
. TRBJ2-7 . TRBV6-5 CASGVGRGSYEQYF TGTGCCAGCGGGGTTGGGCGGGGCTCCTACGAGCAGTACTTC
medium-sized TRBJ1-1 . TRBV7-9 CASSSSRGGIRADNTEAFF TGTGCCAGCAGTTCCTCCCGGGGCGGAATCAGGGCTGATAACACTGAAGCTTTCTTT
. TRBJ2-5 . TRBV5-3 CASSRGSGYETQYF TGTGCCAGCAGCCGGGGATCCGGTTATGAGACCCAGTACTTC
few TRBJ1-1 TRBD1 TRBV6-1 CASGGQTNTEAFF TGTGCCAGCGGGGGACAGACAAACACTGAAGCTTTCTTT
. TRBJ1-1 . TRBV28 CASSLGTEAFF TGTGCCAGCAGTTTAGGCACTGAAGCTTTCTTT
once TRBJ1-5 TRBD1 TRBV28 CASQGAFNQPQHF TGTGCCAGTCAGGGGGCTTTTAATCAGCCCCAGCATTTT
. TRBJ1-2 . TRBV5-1 CASSLDTGNYGYTF TGCGCCAGCAGCTTGGACACAGGGAACTATGGCTACACCTTC
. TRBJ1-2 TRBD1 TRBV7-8 CASSIGTGEYYGYTF TGTGCCAGCAGCATAGGGACAGGGGAGTACTATGGCTACACCTTC
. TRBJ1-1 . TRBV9 CASSARGRDTEAFF TGTGCCAGCAGCGCACGGGGCCGGGACACTGAAGCTTTCTTT
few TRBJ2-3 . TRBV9 CASSVGPGAGTDTQYF TGTGCCAGCAGCGTAGGCCCGGGGGCCGGCACAGATACGCAGTATTTT
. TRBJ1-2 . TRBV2 CASSVGSGTNYGYTF TGTGCCAGCAGTGTCGGGTCTGGGACCAACTATGGCTACACCTTC
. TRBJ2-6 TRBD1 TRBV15 CATMGDDRGFSGANVLTF TGTGCCACCATGGGTGACGACAGGGGTTTCTCTGGGGCCAACGTCCTGACTTTC
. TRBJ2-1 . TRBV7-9 CASGAPGSYNEQFF TGTGCCAGCGGCGCTCCAGGCTCCTACAATGAGCAGTTCTTC
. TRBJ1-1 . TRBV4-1 CASSQGLSTEAFF TGCGCCAGCAGCCAAGGCCTCAGCACCGAAGCTTTCTTT
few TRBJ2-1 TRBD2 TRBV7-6 CASSLGLAGGNEQFF TGTGCCAGCAGCTTAGGGCTAGCGGGAGGAAATGAGCAGTTCTTC
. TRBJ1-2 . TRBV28 CASSLQGDYGYTF TGTGCCAGCAGTCTACAGGGAGACTATGGCTACACCTTC
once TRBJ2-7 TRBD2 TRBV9 CASSTGLAGPEQYF TGTGCCAGCAGCACGGGACTAGCGGGGCCCGAGCAGTACTTC
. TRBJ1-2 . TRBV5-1 CASSPTGAYGYTF TGCGCCAGCAGCCCAACCGGGGCCTATGGCTACACCTTC
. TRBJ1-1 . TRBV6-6 CASSTNTNTEAFF TGTGCCAGCAGCACAAACACTAACACTGAAGCTTTCTTT
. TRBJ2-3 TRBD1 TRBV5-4 CASSSRGQGEITDTQYF TGTGCCAGCAGCTCCCGAGGACAGGGGGAAATCACAGATACGCAGTATTTT
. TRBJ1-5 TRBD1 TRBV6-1 CASSEEEGQGYQPQHF TGTGCCAGCAGTGAAGAGGAGGGACAGGGGTATCAGCCCCAGCATTTT
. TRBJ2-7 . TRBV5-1 CASSLGGVGEQYF TGCGCCAGCAGCTTGGGTGGGGTCGGCGAGCAGTACTTC
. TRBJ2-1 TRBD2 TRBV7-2 CASRDSGSSYNEQFF TGTGCCAGCAGGGATAGCGGGAGCTCCTACAATGAGCAGTTCTTC
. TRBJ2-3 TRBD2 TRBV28 CASSPGLAVKYTDTQYF TGTGCCAGCAGTCCAGGACTAGCGGTAAAGTACACAGATACGCAGTATTTT
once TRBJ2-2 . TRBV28 CASSLQGTTGELFF TGTGCCAGCAGCTTACAGGGAACGACCGGGGAGCTGTTTTTT
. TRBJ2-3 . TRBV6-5 CASSYLPGSGTDTQYF TGTGCCAGCAGTTACTTACCGGGTTCGGGCACAGATACGCAGTATTTT
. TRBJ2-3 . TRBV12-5 CASGFGDTQYF TGTGCTAGTGGTTTTGGAGATACGCAGTATTTT
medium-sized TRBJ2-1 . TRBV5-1 CASSLGRVYNEQFF TGCGCCAGCAGCTTGGGGCGGGTGTACAATGAGCAGTTCTTC
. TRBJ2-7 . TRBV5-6 CASSFGSYEQYF TGTGCCAGCAGCTTCGGGAGCTACGAGCAGTACTTC
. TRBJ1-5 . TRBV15 CATSSGRPNQPQHF TGTGCCACCAGCAGTGGACGGCCAAATCAGCCCCAGCATTTT
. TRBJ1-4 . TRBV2 CASRGSFNEKLFF TGTGCCTCAAGGGGGAGCTTTAATGAAAAACTGTTTTTT
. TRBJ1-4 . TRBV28 CASSSLRQGSEKLFF TGTGCCAGCAGTTCCCTAAGGCAGGGTTCTGAAAAACTGTTTTTT
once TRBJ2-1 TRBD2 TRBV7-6 CASSLELAGGVSYNEQFF TGTGCCAGCAGCTTAGAACTAGCGGGGGGCGTCTCCTACAATGAGCAGTTCTTC
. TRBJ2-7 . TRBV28 CASSFQGTYEQYF TGTGCCAGCAGTTTTCAGGGAACCTACGAGCAGTACTTC